This T cell receptor beta chain was captured in a study of CD8 T cells in ankylosing spondylitis. TCRdb ran MiXCR on the 5' RACE reads and lists one entry per CDR3 protein. The table shows around 770,000 distinct CDR3 sequences, with 12% occurring only once. This clonotype has ten or more counts. Its antigen remains unidentified. Overall study results and limits: Reportedly, significant enrichment of disease-linked clones occurred in matched ankylosing spondylitis synovial fluid. One TCR beta motif, made up of roughly eight highly homologous variants, appeared characteristic of ankylosing spondylitis blood.

The CDR3 spans 13 residues. V trimming: 3 bases; J trimming: 5 bases; junction bases outside the gene matches: 5. Germline values: CDR1 SQVTM, CDR2 ANQGSEA. This chain links TRBV29-1 with TRBJ2-5; TRBD2 matches 8 bases. The sample comprised blood, either unsorted or a sorted T cell fraction (not recorded which). This receptor was identified in a male donor with ankylosing spondylitis. CDR3 region: CSVDGGARETQYF. The CDR3 DNA reads TGCAGCGTTGACGGGGGGGCGAGGGAGACCCAGTACTTC.